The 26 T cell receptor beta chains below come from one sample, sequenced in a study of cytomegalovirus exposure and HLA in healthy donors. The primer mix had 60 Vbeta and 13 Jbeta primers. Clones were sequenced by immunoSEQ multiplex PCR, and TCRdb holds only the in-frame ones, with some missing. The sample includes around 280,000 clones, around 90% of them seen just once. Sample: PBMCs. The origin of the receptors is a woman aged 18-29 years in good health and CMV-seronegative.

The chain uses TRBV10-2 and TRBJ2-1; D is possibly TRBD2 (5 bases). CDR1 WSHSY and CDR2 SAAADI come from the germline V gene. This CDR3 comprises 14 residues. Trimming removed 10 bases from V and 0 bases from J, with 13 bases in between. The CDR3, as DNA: TGCGCCATCCTAGAGCGGAACTCCTACAATGAGCAGTTCTTC. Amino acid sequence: CAILERNSYNEQFF.

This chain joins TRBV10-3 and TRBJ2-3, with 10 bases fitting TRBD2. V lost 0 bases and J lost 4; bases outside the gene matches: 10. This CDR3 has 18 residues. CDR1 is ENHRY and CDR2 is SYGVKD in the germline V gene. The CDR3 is CAISESLTGTSEADTQYF. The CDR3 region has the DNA TGTGCCATCAGTGAGTCCCTCACCGGGACTAGCGAGGCAGATACGCAGTATTTT.

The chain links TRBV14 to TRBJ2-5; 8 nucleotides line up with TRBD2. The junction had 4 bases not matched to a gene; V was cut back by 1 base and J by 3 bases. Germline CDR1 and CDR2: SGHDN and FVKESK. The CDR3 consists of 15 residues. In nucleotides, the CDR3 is TGTGCCAGCAGCCAAGTCGGCGGGGGGAAAGAGACCCAGTACTTC. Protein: CASSQVGGGKETQYF.

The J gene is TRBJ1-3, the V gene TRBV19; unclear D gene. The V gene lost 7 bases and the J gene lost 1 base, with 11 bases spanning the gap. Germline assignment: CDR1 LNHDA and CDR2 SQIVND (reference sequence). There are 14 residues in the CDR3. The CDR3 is CASTVRLSGNTIYF. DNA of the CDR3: TGTGCCAGTACCGTTCGTCTATCTGGAAACACCATATATTTT.

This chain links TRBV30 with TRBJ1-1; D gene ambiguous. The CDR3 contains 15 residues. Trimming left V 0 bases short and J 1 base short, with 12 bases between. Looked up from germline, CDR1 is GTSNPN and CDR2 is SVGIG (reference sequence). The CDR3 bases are TGTGCCTGGAGTGTACTTAGGAGAGGGAACACTGAAGCTTTCTTT. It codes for CAWSVLRRGNTEAFF.

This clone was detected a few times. CDR3 coding DNA: TGTGCCAGCAAGGTAGATGGACAGGGAGGCTATGGCTACACCTTC. It specifies CASKVDGQGGYGYTF. The chain couples TRBV6-5 to TRBJ1-2; TRBD1 matches at 8 bases. Trimming removed 7 bases from V and 4 bases from J; junction bases left unmatched: 11. CDR3 length: 15 residues. Germline V gene sequence: CDR1 MNHEY, CDR2 SVGAGI.

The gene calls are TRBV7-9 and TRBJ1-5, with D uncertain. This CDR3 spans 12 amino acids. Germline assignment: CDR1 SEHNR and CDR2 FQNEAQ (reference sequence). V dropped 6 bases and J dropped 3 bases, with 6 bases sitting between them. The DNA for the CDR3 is TGTGCCAGCAGAGAGGACAATCAGCCCCAGCATTTT. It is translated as CASREDNQPQHF.

This CDR3 reads CASSPGDSFVETQYF. DNA for the CDR3: TGTGCCAGCAGCCCCGGGGATAGCTTCGTAGAGACCCAGTACTTC. This chain links TRBV9 with TRBJ2-5, with a weak D call TRBD2 (5 bases). CDR1 and CDR2 from the germline V gene are SGDLS and YYNGEE. The CDR3 totals 15 residues. The V end was cut by 4 bases, the J end by 4 bases, with 17 bases between.

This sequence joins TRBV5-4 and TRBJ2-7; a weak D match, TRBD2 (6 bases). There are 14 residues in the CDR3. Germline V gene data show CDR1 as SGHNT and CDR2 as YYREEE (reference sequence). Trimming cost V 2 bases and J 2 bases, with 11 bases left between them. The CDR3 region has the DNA TGTGCCAGCAGCTTTGTGGGAGGAGCCTACGAGCAGTACTTC. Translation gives CASSFVGGAYEQYF. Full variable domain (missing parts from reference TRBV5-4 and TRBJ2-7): ETGVTQSPTHLIKTRGQQVTLRCSSQSGHNTVSWYQQALGQGPQFIFQYYREEENGRGNFPPRFSGLQFPNYSSELNVNALELDDSALYLCASSFVGGAYEQYFGPGTRLTVT.

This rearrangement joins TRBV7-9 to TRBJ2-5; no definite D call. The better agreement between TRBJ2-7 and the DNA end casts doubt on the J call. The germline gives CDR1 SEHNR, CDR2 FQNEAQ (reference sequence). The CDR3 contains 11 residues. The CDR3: CAIVYSYEQYF. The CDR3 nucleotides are TGTGCCATCGTGTATTCGTACGAGCAGTACTTC.

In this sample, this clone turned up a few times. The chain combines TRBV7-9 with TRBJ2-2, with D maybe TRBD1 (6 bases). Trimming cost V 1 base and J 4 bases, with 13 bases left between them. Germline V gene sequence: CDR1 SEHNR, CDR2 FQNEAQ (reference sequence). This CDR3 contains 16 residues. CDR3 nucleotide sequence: TGTGCCAGCAGCTTAGGGGCAGGGGTGAGCACCGGGGAGCTGTTTTTT. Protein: CASSLGAGVSTGELFF.

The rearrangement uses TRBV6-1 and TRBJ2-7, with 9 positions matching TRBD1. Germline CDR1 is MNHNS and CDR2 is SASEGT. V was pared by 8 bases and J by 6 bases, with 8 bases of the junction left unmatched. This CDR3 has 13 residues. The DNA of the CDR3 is TGTGCCAGCGGGTCCACAGGGGGCGGCGAGCAGTACTTC. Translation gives CASGSTGGGEQYF.

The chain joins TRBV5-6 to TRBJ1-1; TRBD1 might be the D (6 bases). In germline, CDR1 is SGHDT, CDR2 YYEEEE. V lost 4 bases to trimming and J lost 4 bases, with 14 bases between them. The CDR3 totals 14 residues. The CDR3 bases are TGTGCCAGCAGCGGAGTGGACAGACCCACTGAAGCTTTCTTT. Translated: CASSGVDRPTEAFF.

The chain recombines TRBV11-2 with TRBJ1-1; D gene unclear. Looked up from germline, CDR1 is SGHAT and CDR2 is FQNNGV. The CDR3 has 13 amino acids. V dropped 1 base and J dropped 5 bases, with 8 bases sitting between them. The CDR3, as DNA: TGTGCCAGCAGCTTAGCGTCCCTGACTGAAGCTTTCTTT. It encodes CASSLASLTEAFF.

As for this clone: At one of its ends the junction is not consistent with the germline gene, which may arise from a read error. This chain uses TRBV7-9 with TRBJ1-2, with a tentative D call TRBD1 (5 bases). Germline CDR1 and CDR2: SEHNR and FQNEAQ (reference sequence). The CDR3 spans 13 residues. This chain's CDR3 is CSSSLAGGDGYTF. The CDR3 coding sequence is TGTTCCAGCAGCTTAGCTGGAGGGGATGGCTACACCTTC.

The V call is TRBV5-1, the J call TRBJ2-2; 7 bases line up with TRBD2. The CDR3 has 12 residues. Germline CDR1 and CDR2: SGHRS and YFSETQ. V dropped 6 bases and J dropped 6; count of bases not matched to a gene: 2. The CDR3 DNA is TGCGCCAGCACCCGGGGGGCCGGGGAGCTGTTTTTT. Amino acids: CASTRGAGELFF.

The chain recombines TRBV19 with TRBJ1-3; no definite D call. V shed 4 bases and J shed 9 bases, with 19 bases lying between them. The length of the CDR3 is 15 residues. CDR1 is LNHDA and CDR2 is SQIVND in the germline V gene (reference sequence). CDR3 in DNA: TGTGCCAGTAGTAGGTGGGGTGCCTCGCGGGGCACCATATATTTT. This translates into CASSRWGASRGTIYF.

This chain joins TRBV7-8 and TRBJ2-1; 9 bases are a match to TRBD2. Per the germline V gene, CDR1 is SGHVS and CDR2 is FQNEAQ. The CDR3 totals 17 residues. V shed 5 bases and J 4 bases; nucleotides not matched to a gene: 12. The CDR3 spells CASSPRGGLASYNEQFF. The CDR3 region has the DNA TGTGCCAGCAGCCCACGTGGGGGACTAGCCTCTTACAATGAGCAGTTCTTC.

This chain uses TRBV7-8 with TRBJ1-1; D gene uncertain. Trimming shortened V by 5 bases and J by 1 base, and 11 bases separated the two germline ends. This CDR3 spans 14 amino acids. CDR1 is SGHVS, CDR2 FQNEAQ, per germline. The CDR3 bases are TGTGCCAGCAGCCCCGGACGGGAGAACACTGAAGCTTTCTTT. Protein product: CASSPGRENTEAFF.

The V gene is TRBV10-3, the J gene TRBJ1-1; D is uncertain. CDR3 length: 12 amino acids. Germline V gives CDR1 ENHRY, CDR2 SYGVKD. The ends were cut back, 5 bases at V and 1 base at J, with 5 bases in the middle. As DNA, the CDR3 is TGTGCCATCAGTCCAGGGAACACTGAAGCTTTCTTT. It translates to CAISPGNTEAFF.

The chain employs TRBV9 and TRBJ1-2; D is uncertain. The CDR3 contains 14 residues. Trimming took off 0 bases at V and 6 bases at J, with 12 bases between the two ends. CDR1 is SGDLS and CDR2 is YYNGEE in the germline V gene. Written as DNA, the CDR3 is TGTGCCAGCAGCGTAGTTCCCGGGAGTGATGGCTACACCTTC. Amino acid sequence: CASSVVPGSDGYTF.

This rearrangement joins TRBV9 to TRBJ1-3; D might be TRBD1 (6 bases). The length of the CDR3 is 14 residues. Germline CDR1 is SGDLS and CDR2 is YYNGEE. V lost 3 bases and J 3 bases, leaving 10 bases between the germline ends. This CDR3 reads CASSEGGFGNTIYF. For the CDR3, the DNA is TGTGCCAGCAGCGAGGGGGGGTTTGGAAACACCATATATTTT.

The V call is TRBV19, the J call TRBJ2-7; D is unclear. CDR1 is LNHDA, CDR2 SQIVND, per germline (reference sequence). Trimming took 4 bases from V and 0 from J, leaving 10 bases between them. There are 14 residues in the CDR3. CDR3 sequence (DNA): TGTGCCAGTAGTACGGCGGTAAGCTCCTACGAGCAGTACTTC. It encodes CASSTAVSSYEQYF.

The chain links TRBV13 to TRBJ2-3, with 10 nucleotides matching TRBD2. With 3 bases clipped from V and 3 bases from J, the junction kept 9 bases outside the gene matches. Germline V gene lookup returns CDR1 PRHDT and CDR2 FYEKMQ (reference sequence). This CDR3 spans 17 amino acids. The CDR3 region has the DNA TGTGCCAGCAGCTTCGCCCACACTAGCGGGGAAACAGATACGCAGTATTTT. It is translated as CASSFAHTSGETDTQYF.

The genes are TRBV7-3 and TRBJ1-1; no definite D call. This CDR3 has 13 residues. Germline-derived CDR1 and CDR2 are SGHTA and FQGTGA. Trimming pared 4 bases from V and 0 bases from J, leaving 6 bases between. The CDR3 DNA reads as TGTGCCAGCAGCTCCCAGTTGAACACTGAAGCTTTCTTT. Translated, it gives CASSSQLNTEAFF.

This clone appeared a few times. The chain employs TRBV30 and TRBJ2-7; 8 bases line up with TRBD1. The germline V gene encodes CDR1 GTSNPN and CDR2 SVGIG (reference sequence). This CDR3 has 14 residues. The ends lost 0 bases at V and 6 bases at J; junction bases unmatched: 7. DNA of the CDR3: TGTGCCTGGAGTGTACTGCGGACAGGGTTCGAGCAGTACTTC. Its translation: CAWSVLRTGFEQYF.